This T cell receptor beta chain emerged from a study of cytomegalovirus exposure and HLA in healthy donors. Findings and caveats of the study: Based on reports, TCR beta sequences accurately predicted HLA-A and HLA-B alleles for most subjects. Some V segments, including TRBV6-2 and TRBV6-3, were excluded as indistinguishable.

PCR was performed using 60 Vbeta and 13 Jbeta primers. This table comes from immunoSEQ multiplex PCR, and its TCRdb copy is limited to in-frame clones, with some not included. Among some 150,000 clones listed, 65% to 85% were seen once. Looked up from germline, CDR1 is MNHEY and CDR2 is SVGAGI. The CDR3 totals 15 residues. Of note for this clone: Its target is unknown.

This TCR was recovered from a male donor in good health and CMV-seronegative. Sequencing was performed on PBMCs. The V call is TRBV6-5, the J call TRBJ2-5; 8 bases are shared with TRBD2. The J call may be in error: the DNA end matches TRBJ2-7 better. The CDR3 DNA follows: TGTGCCAGCAGTTACTCACCCAGCGGGGGATACGAGCAGTACTTC. Translated: CASSYSPSGGYEQYF.